This T cell receptor beta chain was documented in a study of cytotoxic CD8 clonotypes in ibrutinib-treated CLL. Study results and limitations: Clonality was elevated at ibrutinib response and had returned toward baseline at progression.

This clone was observed a single time. Its antigen is not known. The authors obtained approximately 2.2 micrograms of genomic DNA from cryopreserved PBMCs for TCR beta libraries. Repertoires were generated with immunoSEQ multiplex PCR, while TCRdb's copy carries only in-frame clones and drops some. The sample contains roughly 160,000 clones, 81% of which appear only once. The specimen comprised PBMCs, sampled after 12 months of ibrutinib treatment. This clonotype was sampled from a human donor with chronic lymphocytic leukemia.

CDR3 residues: CASSFQGARGTEAFF. In DNA, the CDR3 is TGTGCCAGCAGTTTCCAGGGGGCCCGGGGCACTGAAGCTTTCTTT. This chain connects TRBV27 to TRBJ1-1; 8 nucleotides match TRBD1. This CDR3 comprises 15 residues. Germline CDR1 is MNHEY and CDR2 is SMNVEV (reference sequence). Germline trimming cut 3 bases from V and 4 bases from J; bases unmatched to any gene: 7.